The clone carrying this TCR beta chain was seen a handful of times. Its antigen remains unidentified. CDR1 DFQATT and CDR2 SNEGSKA come from the germline V gene (reference sequence). The CDR3 covers 14 residues. V lost 1 base, J lost 7 bases, and 4 bases stayed unmatched. This entry belongs to a study of T cells in Graves' hyperthyroidism and ophthalmopathy. Uncontrolled infection, other autoimmune disease, pregnancy and lactation each barred patients from inclusion. Study-wide results and caveats: Researchers found most expanded thyroid clonotypes above 0.001 in blood as well.

Amplified TCR beta CDR3 regions derived from RNA transcripts. First-round RT-PCR targeting the TCR CDR3 was performed with the HTBI primer set. TCRdb ran MiXCR on the multiplex PCR reads and lists one entry per CDR3 protein. The table shows roughly 420,000 distinct CDR3 sequences, with about 15% occurring only once. This rearrangement joins TRBV20-1 to TRBJ2-4; 10 bases are a match to TRBD2. This receptor was obtained from a woman between 18 and 29 years old with Graves' hyperthyroidism. The sample consisted of blood. CDR3 nucleotide sequence: TGCAGTGCTAGAGGAACTAGCGGGAAGAACATTCAGTACTTC. Protein: CSARGTSGKNIQYF.